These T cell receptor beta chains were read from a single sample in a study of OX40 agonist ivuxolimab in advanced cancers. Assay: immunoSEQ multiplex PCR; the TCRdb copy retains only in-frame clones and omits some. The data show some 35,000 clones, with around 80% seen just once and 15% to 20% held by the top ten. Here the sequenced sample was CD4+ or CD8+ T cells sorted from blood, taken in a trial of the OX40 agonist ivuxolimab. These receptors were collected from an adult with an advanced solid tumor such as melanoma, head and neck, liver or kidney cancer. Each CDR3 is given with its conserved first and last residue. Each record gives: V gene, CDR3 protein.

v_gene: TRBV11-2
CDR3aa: CASSLARNSGTEAFF

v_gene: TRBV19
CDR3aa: CASTVAGSSYNEQFF

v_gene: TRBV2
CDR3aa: CASSVTSETPHEQYF

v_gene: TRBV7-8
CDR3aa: CASSLGGAGNTIYF

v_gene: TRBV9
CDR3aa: CASSNGAYEQYF

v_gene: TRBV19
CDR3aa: CASSITGTPNQPQHF

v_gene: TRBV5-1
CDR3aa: CASSLSRNGLNTEAFF

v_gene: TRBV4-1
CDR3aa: CASSQARTRRLNTEAFF

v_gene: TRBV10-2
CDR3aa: CASRELGSLSNTGELFF

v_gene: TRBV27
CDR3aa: CASRDGQGELFF

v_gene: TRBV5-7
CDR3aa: CASSLPKGPPPQADTQYF

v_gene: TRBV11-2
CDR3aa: CASSLDLDRDTQYF

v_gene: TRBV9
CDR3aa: CASSGDRENTDTQYF

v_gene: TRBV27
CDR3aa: CASKAGAMRETQYF

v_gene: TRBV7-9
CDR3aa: CASSKTTGRADTQYF

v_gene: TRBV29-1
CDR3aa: CSVEAGGTEQYF

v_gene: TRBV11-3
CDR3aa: CASSSLGGRYEQYF

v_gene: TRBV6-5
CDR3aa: CASSNRGRMTGELFF

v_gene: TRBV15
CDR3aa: CATSRVSTRDRATDTQYF

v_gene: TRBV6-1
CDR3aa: CASRDGLGANYGYTF

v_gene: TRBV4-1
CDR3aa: CASSQERGATDTQYF

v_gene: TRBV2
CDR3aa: CASSDWDSDGYTF

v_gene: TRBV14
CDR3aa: CASSQGTGIYGYTF

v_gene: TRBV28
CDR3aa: CASSLTYGSYQPQHF

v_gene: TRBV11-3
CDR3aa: CASSSLGGRYEQYF

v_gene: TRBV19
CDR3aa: CASMGAAVHGYTF

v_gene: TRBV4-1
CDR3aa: CASSQTQGNYEQYF

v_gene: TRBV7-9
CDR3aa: CASSLMLDTQYF

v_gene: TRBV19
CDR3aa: CASSHLAGGPSSYNEQFF

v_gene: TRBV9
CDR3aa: CASSVVGGGAYNEQFF

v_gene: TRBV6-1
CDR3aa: CASSELLTDYGYTF

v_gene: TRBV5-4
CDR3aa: CASSFQVGTPLHF

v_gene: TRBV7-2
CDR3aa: CASSLDLSSTDTQYF

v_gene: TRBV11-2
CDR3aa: CASSPRTGRMNTEAFF

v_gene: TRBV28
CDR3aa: CASRPLWGAGNSPLHF

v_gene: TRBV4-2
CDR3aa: CASSQDPGALDTQYF

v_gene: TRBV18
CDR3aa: CASSPGVGGYEQYF

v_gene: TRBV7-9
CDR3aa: CASSLWRSYEQYF

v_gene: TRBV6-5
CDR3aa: CASSRAETTQYF

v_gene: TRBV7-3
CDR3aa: CASSELAETRNEQFF

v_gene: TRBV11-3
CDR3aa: CASSTHPNLLNGGNTDTQYF

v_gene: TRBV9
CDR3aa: CASSVVGYNEQFF

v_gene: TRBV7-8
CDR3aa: CASSLGDVGYEQYF

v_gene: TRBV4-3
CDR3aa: CASSPRGGGAYNEQFF